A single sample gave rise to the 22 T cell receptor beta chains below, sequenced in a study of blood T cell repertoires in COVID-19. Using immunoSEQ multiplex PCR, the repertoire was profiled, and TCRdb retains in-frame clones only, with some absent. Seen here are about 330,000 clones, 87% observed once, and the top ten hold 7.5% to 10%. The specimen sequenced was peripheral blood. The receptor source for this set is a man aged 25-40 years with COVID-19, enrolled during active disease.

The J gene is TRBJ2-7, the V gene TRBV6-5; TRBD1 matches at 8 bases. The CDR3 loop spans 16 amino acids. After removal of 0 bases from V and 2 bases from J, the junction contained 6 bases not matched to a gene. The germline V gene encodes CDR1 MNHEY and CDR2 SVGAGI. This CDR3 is CASSYSSQGATYEQYF. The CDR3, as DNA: TGTGCCAGCAGTTACTCGTCCCAGGGGGCGACCTACGAGCAGTACTTC.

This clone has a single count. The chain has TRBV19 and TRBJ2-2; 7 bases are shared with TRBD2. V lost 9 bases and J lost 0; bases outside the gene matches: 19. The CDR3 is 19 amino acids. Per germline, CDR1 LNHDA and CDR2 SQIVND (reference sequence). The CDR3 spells CASSPYFPSGATNTGELFF. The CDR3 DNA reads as TGTGCCAGCTCCCCTTACTTTCCCAGCGGGGCCACGAACACCGGGGAGCTGTTTTTT.

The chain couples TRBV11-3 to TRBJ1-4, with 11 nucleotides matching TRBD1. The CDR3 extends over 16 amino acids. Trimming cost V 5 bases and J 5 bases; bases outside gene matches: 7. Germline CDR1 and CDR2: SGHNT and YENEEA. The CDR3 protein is CASSNRDRGLNEKLFF. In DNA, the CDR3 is TGTGCCAGCAGCAACCGGGACAGGGGGTTAAATGAAAAACTGTTTTTT.

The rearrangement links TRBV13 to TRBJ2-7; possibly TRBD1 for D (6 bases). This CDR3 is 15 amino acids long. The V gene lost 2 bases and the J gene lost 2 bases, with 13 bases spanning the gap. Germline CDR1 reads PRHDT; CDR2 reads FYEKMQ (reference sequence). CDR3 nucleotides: TGTGCCAGCAGCTTAAAGGGGGTTCTAACCTACGAGCAGTACTTC. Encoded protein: CASSLKGVLTYEQYF.

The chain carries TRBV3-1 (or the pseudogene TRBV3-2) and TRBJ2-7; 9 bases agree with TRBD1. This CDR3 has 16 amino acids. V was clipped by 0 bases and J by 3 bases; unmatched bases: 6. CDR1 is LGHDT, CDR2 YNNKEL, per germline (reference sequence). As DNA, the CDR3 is TGTGCCAGCAGCCAAGACCCGAGGACAGGGGTCTACGAGCAGTACTTC. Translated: CASSQDPRTGVYEQYF.

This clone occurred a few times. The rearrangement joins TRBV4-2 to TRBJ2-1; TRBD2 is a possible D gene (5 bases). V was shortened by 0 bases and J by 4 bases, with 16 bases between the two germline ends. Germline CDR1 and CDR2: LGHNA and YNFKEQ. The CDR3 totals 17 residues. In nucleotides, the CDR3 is TGTGCCAGCAGCCAAGAAAGTACGGGGTCGTCATACAATGAGCAGTTCTTC. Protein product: CASSQESTGSSYNEQFF.

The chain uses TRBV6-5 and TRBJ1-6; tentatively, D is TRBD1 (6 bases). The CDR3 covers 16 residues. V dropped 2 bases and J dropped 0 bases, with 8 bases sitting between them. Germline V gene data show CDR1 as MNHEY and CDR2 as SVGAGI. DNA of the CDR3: TGTGCCAGCAGTTACATAGGGGGCTCCTATAATTCACCCCTCCACTTT. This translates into CASSYIGGSYNSPLHF.

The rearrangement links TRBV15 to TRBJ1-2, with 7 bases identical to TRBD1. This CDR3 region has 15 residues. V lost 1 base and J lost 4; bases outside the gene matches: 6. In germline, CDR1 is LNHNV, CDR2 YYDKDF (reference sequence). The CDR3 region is CATSRGLQGTYGYTF. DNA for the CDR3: TGTGCCACCAGCAGAGGTTTACAGGGGACCTATGGCTACACCTTC.

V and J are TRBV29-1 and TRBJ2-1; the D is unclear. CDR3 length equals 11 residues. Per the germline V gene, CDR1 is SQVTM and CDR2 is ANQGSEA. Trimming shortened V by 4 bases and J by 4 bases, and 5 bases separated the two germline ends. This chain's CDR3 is CSVGPYNEQFF. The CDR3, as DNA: TGCAGCGTTGGGCCTTACAATGAGCAGTTCTTC.

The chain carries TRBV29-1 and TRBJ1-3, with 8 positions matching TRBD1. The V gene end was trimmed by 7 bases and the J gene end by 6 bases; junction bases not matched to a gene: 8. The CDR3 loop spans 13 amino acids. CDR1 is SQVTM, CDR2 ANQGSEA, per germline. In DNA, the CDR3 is TGCAGCGGGCAGGGGGCATTGTCAAACACCATATATTTT. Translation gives CSGQGALSNTIYF.

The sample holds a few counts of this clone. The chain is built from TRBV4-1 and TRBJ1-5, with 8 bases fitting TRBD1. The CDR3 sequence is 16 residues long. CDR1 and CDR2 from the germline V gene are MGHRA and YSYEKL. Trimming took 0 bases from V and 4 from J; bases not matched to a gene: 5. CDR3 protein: CASSQDENRGNQPQHF. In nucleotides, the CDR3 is TGCGCCAGCAGCCAAGATGAGAACAGGGGGAATCAGCCCCAGCATTTT.

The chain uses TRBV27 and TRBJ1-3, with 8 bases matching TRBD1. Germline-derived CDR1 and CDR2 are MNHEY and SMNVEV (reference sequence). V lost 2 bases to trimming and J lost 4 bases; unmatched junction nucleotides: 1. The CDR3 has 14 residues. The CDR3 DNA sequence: TGTGCCAGCAGTTTAGCAGGGGGCGGAAACACCATATATTTT. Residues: CASSLAGGGNTIYF.

CDR3 in amino acids: CASSWQTDNEQFF. For the CDR3, the DNA is TGTGCCAGCAGCTGGCAGACAGACAATGAGCAGTTCTTC. The chain is built from TRBV7-3 and TRBJ2-1; possibly TRBD1 for D (5 bases). This CDR3 is built from 13 residues. Deletions cut 4 bases from V and 5 bases from J, with 9 bases between. CDR1 is SGHTA, CDR2 FQGTGA, per germline.

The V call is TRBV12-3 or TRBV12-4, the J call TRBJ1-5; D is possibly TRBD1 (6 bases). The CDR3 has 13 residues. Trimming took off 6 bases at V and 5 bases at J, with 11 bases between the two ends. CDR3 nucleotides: TGTGCCAGCAGCTCGGACAGTCATCAGCCCCAGCATTTT. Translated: CASSSDSHQPQHF.

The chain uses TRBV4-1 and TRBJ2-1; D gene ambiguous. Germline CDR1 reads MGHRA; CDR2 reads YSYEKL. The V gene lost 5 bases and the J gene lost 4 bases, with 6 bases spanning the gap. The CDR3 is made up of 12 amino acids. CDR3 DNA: TGCGCCAGCAGCTCCTTATACAATGAGCAGTTCTTC. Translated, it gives CASSSLYNEQFF.

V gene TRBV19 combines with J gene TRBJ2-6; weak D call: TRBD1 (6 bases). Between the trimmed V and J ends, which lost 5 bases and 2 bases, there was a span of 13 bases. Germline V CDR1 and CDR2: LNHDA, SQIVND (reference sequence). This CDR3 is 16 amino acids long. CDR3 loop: CASSDRSGAGANVLTF. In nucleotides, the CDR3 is TGTGCCAGTAGTGACAGGTCAGGGGCTGGGGCCAACGTCCTGACTTTC. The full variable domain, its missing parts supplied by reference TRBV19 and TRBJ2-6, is DGGITQSPKYLFRKEGQNVTLSCEQNLNHDAMYWYRQDPGQGLRLIYYSQIVNDFQKGDIAEGYSVSREKKESFPLTVTSAQKNPTAFYLCASSDRSGAGANVLTFGAGSRLTVL.

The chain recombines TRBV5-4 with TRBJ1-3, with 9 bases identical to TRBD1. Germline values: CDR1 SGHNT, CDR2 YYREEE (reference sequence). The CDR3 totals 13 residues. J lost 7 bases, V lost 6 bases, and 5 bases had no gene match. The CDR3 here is CASTEGQGNTIYF. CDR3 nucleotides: TGTGCCAGCACCGAAGGACAGGGGAACACCATATATTTT.

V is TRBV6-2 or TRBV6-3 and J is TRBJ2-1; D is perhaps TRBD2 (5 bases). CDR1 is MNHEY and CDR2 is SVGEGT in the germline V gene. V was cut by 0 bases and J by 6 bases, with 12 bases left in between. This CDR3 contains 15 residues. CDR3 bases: TGTGCCAGCAGTTACTCGAGGCTAGCCGCCAATGAGCAGTTCTTC. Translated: CASSYSRLAANEQFF.

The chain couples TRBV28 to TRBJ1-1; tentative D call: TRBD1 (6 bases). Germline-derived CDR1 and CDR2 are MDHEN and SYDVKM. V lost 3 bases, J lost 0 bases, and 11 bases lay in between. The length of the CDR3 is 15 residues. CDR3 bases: TGTGCCAGCAGTTTGACGGGGGGGCTGAACACTGAAGCTTTCTTT. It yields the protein CASSLTGGLNTEAFF.

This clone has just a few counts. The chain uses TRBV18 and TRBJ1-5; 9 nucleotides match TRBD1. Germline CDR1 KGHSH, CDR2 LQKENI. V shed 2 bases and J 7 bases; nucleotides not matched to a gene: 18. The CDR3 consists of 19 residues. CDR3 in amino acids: CASSPSPSDGTGLGQPQHF. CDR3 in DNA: TGTGCCAGCTCACCAAGTCCTTCTGATGGGACAGGGTTGGGCCAGCCCCAGCATTTT.

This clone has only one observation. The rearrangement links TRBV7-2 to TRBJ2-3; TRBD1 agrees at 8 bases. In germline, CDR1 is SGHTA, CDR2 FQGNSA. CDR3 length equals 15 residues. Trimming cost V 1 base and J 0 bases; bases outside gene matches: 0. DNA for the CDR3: TGTGCCAGCAGCTTAGGGACAGGGAGCACAGATACGCAGTATTTT. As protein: CASSLGTGSTDTQYF.

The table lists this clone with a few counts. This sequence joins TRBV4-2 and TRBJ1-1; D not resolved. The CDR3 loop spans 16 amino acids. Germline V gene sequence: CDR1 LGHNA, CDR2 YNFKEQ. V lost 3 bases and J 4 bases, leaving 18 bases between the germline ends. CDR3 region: CASSQEAGLSATEAFF. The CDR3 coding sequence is TGTGCCAGCAGCCAGGAGGCTGGACTTTCGGCCACTGAAGCTTTCTTT.